Below, 21 T cell receptor beta chains from the same sample are listed, as sequenced in a study of cytomegalovirus exposure and HLA in healthy donors. Use of 60 Vbeta and 13 Jbeta primers characterized the PCR. The assay was immunoSEQ multiplex PCR, and TCRdb's table has in-frame clones only and misses some. The table has around 150,000 clones, less than 85% seen once; the top ten hold more than 4%. Sequences were obtained from PBMCs. These receptor sequences come from a man aged 35 to 55 in good health and CMV-seronegative.

V usage is TRBV13 and J usage is TRBJ1-1, with D uncertain. Looked up from germline, CDR1 is PRHDT and CDR2 is FYEKMQ (reference sequence). The V gene lost 2 bases and the J gene lost 6 bases, with 13 bases spanning the gap. The CDR3 totals 14 residues. For the CDR3, the DNA is TGTGCCAGCAGCTTAAAAAATATCGGAGCTGAAGCTTTCTTT. This encodes CASSLKNIGAEAFF.

The rearrangement uses TRBV7-2 and TRBJ2-7; 9 nucleotides agree with TRBD2. V lost 5 bases, J lost 3 bases, and 11 bases stayed unmatched. The CDR3 is 16 residues long. Per the germline V gene, CDR1 is SGHTA and CDR2 is FQGNSA. This CDR3 is CASSLLAAGGGYEQYF. In DNA form, the CDR3 reads TGTGCCAGCAGCCTGCTAGCAGCGGGGGGCGGCTACGAGCAGTACTTC.

This clone was seen more than once but under ten times. The chain uses TRBV7-2 and TRBJ1-6; D gene uncertain. This CDR3 spans 13 amino acids. The V end was cut by 5 bases, the J end by 9 bases, with 11 bases between. Germline assignment: CDR1 SGHTA and CDR2 FQGNSA. In DNA, the CDR3 is TGTGCCAGCAGCCAAGAGGTTGGTTCACCCCTCCACTTT. It yields the protein CASSQEVGSPLHF.

The chain combines TRBV28 with TRBJ1-2, with a tentative D call TRBD1 (6 bases). Trimming cost V 4 bases and J 8 bases, with 11 bases left between them. This CDR3 spans 12 amino acids. Germline CDR1 reads MDHEN; CDR2 reads SYDVKM. CDR3 loop: CASSYGGRGYTF. For the CDR3, the DNA is TGTGCCAGCAGTTATGGGGGCAGGGGCTACACCTTC.

Only a few counts were recorded for this clone. The rearrangement links TRBV25-1 to TRBJ2-3, with a tentative D call TRBD1 (5 bases). V lost 2 bases, J lost 2 bases, and 17 bases lay in between. This CDR3 is 17 amino acids long. In germline, CDR1 is MGHDK, CDR2 SYGVNS. CDR3 DNA: TGTGCCAGCAGTGAAATCGGTCAGGCAGGGCACACAGATACGCAGTATTTT. Residues: CASSEIGQAGHTDTQYF.

The chain links TRBV9 to TRBJ1-1, with 10 bases fitting TRBD1. The CDR3 sequence is 12 residues long. The germline gives CDR1 SGDLS, CDR2 YYNGEE. V shed 7 bases, J shed 8 bases, and the junction held 5 bases outside the gene matches. DNA of the CDR3: TGTGCCAGCGGCAAGGGACAGGGGGAAGCTTTCTTT. This codes for CASGKGQGEAFF.

The gene calls are TRBV10-3 and TRBJ2-4; D ambiguous. V was shortened by 2 bases and J by 0 bases, with 11 bases between the two germline ends. CDR3 length: 16 amino acids. Per the germline V gene, CDR1 is ENHRY and CDR2 is SYGVKD. The CDR3 sequence is CAISEDGSIAKNIQYF. Here the CDR3 DNA reads TGTGCCATCAGTGAGGACGGGTCCATAGCCAAAAACATTCAGTACTTC.

The V call is TRBV5-1, the J call TRBJ2-3, with TRBD1 matching 8 bases. In germline, CDR1 is SGHRS, CDR2 YFSETQ. V dropped 4 bases and J dropped 2; count of bases not matched to a gene: 9. The CDR3 has 16 residues. CDR3 sequence (DNA): TGCGCCAGCAGCGCAGGGACAGGTATTCACACAGATACGCAGTATTTT. It encodes CASSAGTGIHTDTQYF.

V and J are TRBV7-9 and TRBJ1-1; D ambiguous. This CDR3 has 11 amino acids. Germline lookup yields CDR1 SEHNR and CDR2 FQNEAQ (reference sequence). The CDR3 spells CAEEAHTEAFF. The CDR3 DNA follows: TGTGCAGAGGAGGCTCACACTGAAGCTTTCTTT.

The chain uses TRBV19 and TRBJ1-5; 8 bases map to TRBD1. The V segment lost 7 bases and the J segment 7 bases; nucleotides outside the gene matches: 6. The CDR3 runs 13 residues. Germline-derived CDR1 and CDR2 are LNHDA and SQIVND (reference sequence). CDR3 coding DNA: TGTGCCAGTAATTTGGACAGGGCCCAGCCCCAGCATTTT. This sequence encodes CASNLDRAQPQHF. The full variable domain, with the rest looked up from reference TRBV19 and TRBJ1-5, is DGGITQSPKYLFRKEGQNVTLSCEQNLNHDAMYWYRQDPGQGLRLIYYSQIVNDFQKGDIAEGYSVSREKKESFPLTVTSAQKNPTAFYLCASNLDRAQPQHFGDGTRLSIL.

The gene calls are TRBV2 and TRBJ2-3; D is ambiguous. V was shortened by 6 bases and J by 5 bases, with 9 bases between the two germline ends. This CDR3 spans 12 amino acids. Germline CDR1 and CDR2: SNHLY and FYNNEI. In DNA form, the CDR3 reads TGTGCCAGCAGCCAAGGAGTAGATACGCAGTATTTT. Translating gives CASSQGVDTQYF.

This chain connects TRBV28 to TRBJ1-5; 8 bases map to TRBD1. V was clipped by 5 bases and J by 6 bases; unmatched bases: 9. This CDR3 has 15 residues. Per the germline V gene, CDR1 is MDHEN and CDR2 is SYDVKM. The CDR3 DNA reads as TGTGCCAGCAGTACCGGACAGGGTACCGGTCAGCCCCAGCATTTT. Translation gives CASSTGQGTGQPQHF.

The chain combines TRBV5-6 with TRBJ1-3, with 7 bases fitting TRBD1. The CDR3 is made up of 15 amino acids. V was pared by 2 bases and J by 4 bases, with 6 bases of the junction left unmatched. Germline loops: CDR1 SGHDT, CDR2 YYEEEE. The CDR3 DNA is TGTGCCAGCAGCTTAAGAGGCAGGGGGGGAAACACCATATATTTT. Encoded protein: CASSLRGRGGNTIYF.

The J gene is TRBJ1-1, the V gene TRBV5-6; D possibly corresponds to TRBD1 (6 bases). Germline assignment: CDR1 SGHDT and CDR2 YYEEEE. There are 16 residues in the CDR3. The V end was cut by 0 bases, the J end by 4 bases, with 16 bases between. The CDR3 spells CASSLERGAGGTEAFF. CDR3 nucleotide sequence: TGTGCCAGCAGCTTGGAACGGGGGGCGGGGGGCACTGAAGCTTTCTTT.

V is TRBV19 and J is TRBJ1-1; D possibly corresponds to TRBD1 (5 bases). This CDR3 has 15 amino acids. Germline V gives CDR1 LNHDA, CDR2 SQIVND (reference sequence). The ends were cut back, 7 bases at V and 4 bases at J, with 19 bases in the middle. The CDR3, as DNA: TGTGCCAGTACGATTGCGGAGGGGATGGGCACTGAAGCTTTCTTT. Amino acids: CASTIAEGMGTEAFF.

The V and J genes are TRBV30 and TRBJ2-4; 7 nucleotides line up with TRBD2. Germline loops: CDR1 GTSNPN, CDR2 SVGIG (reference sequence). The CDR3 spans 13 residues. The junction had 1 base not matched to a gene; V was cut back by 4 bases and J by 1 base. The CDR3: CAWNSGAKNIQYF. The CDR3 nucleotides read TGTGCCTGGAATAGCGGGGCCAAAAACATTCAGTACTTC.

This chain joins TRBV19 and TRBJ2-5, with a weak D call TRBD2 (5 bases). V was clipped by 0 bases and J by 7 bases, with 12 bases between them. The CDR3 length is 14 residues. Germline V gives CDR1 LNHDA, CDR2 SQIVND (reference sequence). The CDR3 bases are TGTGCCAGTAGTATAGAGCACGGAGAGGGGACCCAGTACTTC. It translates to CASSIEHGEGTQYF.

The CDR3 protein is CASSRTAGSGELFF. CDR3 nucleotide sequence: TGCGCCAGCAGCCGAACAGCGGGGTCCGGGGAGCTGTTTTTT. The rearrangement links TRBV5-1 to TRBJ2-2, with 7 bases that match TRBD2. Germline CDR1 is SGHRS and CDR2 is YFSETQ. CDR3 size: 14 residues. The junction had 6 bases not matched to a gene; V was cut back by 4 bases and J by 6 bases. Drawing the rest from reference TRBV5-1 and TRBJ2-2, the complete variable domain is KAGVTQTPRYLIKTRGQQVTLSCSPISGHRSVSWYQQTPGQGLQFLFEYFSETQRNKGNFPGRFSGRQFSNSRSEMNVSTLELGDSALYLCASSRTAGSGELFFGEGSRLTVL.

V and J are TRBV12-2 and TRBJ2-1; the table's D call, TRBD2, has no DNA check behind it. TRBV12-2 is described as a pseudogene. This CDR3 has 12 amino acids. The CDR3 DNA sequence: TGTGCAAGTCGCTTAGCCGACAATGAGCAGTTCTTC. It encodes CASRLADNEQFF.

The rearrangement joins TRBV5-1 to TRBJ2-7; TRBD2 might be the D (5 bases). Looked up from germline, CDR1 is SGHRS and CDR2 is YFSETQ. The CDR3 extends over 13 amino acids. V shed 4 bases and J shed 5 bases, with 13 bases lying between them. The CDR3 region is CASSAAGADEQYF. In nucleotides, the CDR3 is TGCGCCAGCAGCGCGGCGGGTGCTGACGAGCAGTACTTC.

This clone was observed a few times. The chain joins TRBV6-5 to TRBJ2-7; 7 nucleotides agree with TRBD1. The CDR3 covers 14 residues. In germline, CDR1 is MNHEY, CDR2 SVGAGI. V lost 6 bases, J lost 3 bases, and 8 bases stayed unmatched. CDR3 in amino acids: CASSPYDRDYEQYF. The DNA of the CDR3 is TGTGCCAGCAGCCCCTACGACAGGGACTACGAGCAGTACTTC.